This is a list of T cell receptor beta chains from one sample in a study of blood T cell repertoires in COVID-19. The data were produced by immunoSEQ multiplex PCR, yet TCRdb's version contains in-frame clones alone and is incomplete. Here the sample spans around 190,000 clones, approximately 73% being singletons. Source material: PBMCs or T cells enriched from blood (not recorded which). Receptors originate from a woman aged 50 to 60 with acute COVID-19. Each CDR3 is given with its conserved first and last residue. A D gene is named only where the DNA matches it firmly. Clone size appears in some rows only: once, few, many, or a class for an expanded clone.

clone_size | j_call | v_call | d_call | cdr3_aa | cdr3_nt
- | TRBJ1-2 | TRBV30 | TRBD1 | CAWGDSFYGYTF | TGTGCCTGGGGGGACAGCTTCTATGGCTACACCTTC
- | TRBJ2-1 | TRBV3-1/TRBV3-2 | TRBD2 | CASLGDGRNEQFF | TGTGCCAGCTTAGGGGACGGGAGGAATGAGCAGTTCTTC
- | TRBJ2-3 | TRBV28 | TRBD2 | CASRPLATRDTQYF | TGTGCCAGCAGGCCACTAGCGACTCGGGATACGCAGTATTTT
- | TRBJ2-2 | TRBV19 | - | CASSISLARSTGELFF | TGTGCCAGTAGTATATCTCTTGCGAGGTCCACCGGGGAGCTGTTTTTT
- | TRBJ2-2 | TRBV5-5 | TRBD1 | CASSPPGQGFSGELFF | TGTGCCAGCAGCCCTCCGGGACAGGGGTTCTCCGGGGAGCTGTTTTTT
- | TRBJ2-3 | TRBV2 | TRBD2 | CASKTSGGTDTQYF | TGTGCCAGCAAAACTAGCGGGGGCACAGATACGCAGTATTTT
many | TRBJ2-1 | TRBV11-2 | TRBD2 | CASSFRPLSGGRNNEQFF | TGTGCCAGCAGCTTTCGACCGTTGAGCGGGGGGCGGAACAATGAGCAGTTCTTC
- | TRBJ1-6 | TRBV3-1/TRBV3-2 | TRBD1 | CASSQTGTNSPLHF | TGTGCCAGCAGCCAGACAGGGACCAATTCACCCCTCCACTTT
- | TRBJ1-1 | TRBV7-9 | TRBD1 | CASSSGQGARAFF | TGTGCCAGCAGCTCCGGACAGGGGGCGAGAGCTTTCTTT
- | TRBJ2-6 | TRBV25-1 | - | CASTWTSSGANVLTF | TGTGCCAGCACCTGGACAAGCTCTGGGGCCAACGTCCTGACTTTC
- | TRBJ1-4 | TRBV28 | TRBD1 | CASSRTGPNEKLFF | TGTGCCAGCAGTCGGACAGGGCCGAATGAAAAACTGTTTTTT
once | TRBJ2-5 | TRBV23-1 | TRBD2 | CASSQSFAGGPQETQYF | TGCGCCAGCAGTCAATCATTCGCGGGGGGACCTCAAGAGACCCAGTACTTC
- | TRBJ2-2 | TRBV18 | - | CASARLFTGELFF | TGTGCCAGCGCCAGACTCTTCACCGGGGAGCTGTTTTTT
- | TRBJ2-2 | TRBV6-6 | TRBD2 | CAGRLAGTGELFF | TGTGCCGGGCGACTAGCGGGGACCGGGGAGCTGTTTTTT
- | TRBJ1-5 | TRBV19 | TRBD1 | CASSLDRGRGSNQPQHF | TGTGCCAGTAGTCTCGACAGGGGTCGGGGTAGCAATCAGCCCCAGCATTTT
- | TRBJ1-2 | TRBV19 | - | CASTPGFNYGYTF | TGTGCCAGTACGCCAGGCTTTAACTATGGCTACACCTTC
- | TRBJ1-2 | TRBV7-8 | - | CASSLSISGNYGYTF | TGTGCCAGCAGCTTAAGTATTTCAGGGAACTATGGCTACACCTTC
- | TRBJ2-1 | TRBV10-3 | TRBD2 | CAISQTSGAYNEQFF | TGTGCCATCAGTCAAACTAGCGGGGCCTACAATGAGCAGTTCTTC
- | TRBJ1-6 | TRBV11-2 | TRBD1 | CASSFQGQGNSPLHF | TGTGCCAGCAGCTTCCAAGGACAGGGAAATTCACCCCTCCACTTT
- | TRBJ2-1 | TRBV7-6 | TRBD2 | CASSLGPSGGAYNEQFF | TGTGCCAGCAGCTTAGGCCCTAGCGGGGGGGCCTACAATGAGCAGTTCTTC
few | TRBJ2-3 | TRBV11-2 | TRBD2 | CASSSRLAVTDTQYF | TGTGCCAGCAGCTCTCGACTAGCGGTTACAGATACGCAGTATTTT
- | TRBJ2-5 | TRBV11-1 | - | CASSFAGAGLVTQYF | TGTGCCAGCAGCTTCGCGGGGGCAGGGTTGGTGACCCAGTACTTC
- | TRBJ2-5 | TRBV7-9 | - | CASSLGQSDRETQYF | TGTGCCAGCAGCTTAGGGCAGTCCGACAGAGAGACCCAGTACTTC
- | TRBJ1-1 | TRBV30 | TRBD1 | CAWSRQGDTEAFF | TGTGCCTGGAGCAGACAGGGGGACACTGAAGCTTTCTTT
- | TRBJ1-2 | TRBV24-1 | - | CATSDFGEPHTF | TGTGCCACCAGTGATTTCGGGGAGCCCCACACCTTC
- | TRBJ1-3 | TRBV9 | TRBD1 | CASSVDGLGTASGNTIYF | TGTGCCAGCAGCGTAGACGGGCTCGGGACAGCCTCTGGAAACACCATATATTTT
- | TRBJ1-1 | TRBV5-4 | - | CASSPAVVLGNTEAFF | TGTGCCAGCTCACCGGCGGTCGTACTTGGGAACACTGAAGCTTTCTTT
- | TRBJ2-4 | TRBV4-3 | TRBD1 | CASSQVQGAPDIQYF | TGCGCCAGCAGCCAAGTACAGGGGGCGCCGGACATTCAGTACTTC
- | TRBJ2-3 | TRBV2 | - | CATTYSGTDTQYF | TGTGCCACCACATATAGCGGCACAGATACGCAGTATTTT
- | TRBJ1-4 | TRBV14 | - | CASSQDVIWEVTTNEKLFF | TGTGCCAGCAGCCAAGATGTGATTTGGGAGGTGACAACTAATGAAAAACTGTTTTTT
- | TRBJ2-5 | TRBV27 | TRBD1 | CASSDRDRVETQYF | TGTGCCAGCAGTGACCGGGACAGGGTTGAGACCCAGTACTTC
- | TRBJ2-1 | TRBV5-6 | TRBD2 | CASSLLIAGGQSRFF | TGTGCCAGCAGCCTGTTGATAGCGGGGGGCCAGTCCCGGTTCTTC
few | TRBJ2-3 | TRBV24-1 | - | CATSGVALDTQYF | TGTGCCACCAGTGGAGTAGCTCTTGATACGCAGTATTTT
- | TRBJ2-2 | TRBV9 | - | CASSVGQGGTGELFF | TGTGCCAGCAGCGTAGGGCAGGGGGGCACCGGGGAGCTGTTTTTT
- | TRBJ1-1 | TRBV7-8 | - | CASSLVQGSVREEAFF | TGTGCCAGCAGCTTAGTCCAGGGCAGTGTAAGGGAGGAGGCTTTCTTT
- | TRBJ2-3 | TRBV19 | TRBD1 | CASSSGQTTDTQYF | TGTGCCAGTAGTTCGGGACAGACCACAGATACGCAGTATTTT
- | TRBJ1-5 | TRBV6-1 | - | CASSEWESNQPQHF | TGTGCCAGCAGTGAATGGGAGAGCAATCAGCCCCAGCATTTT
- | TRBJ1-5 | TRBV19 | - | CASSWAGGFNQPQHF | TGTGCCAGTAGCTGGGCCGGAGGTTTCAATCAGCCCCAGCATTTT
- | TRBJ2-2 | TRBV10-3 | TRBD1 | CAISESVGGLDTGELFF | TGTGCCATCAGTGAGTCAGTAGGGGGCCTCGACACCGGGGAGCTGTTTTTT
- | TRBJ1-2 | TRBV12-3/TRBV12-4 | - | CASSSGKVYGYTF | TGTGCCAGCAGTTCCGGGAAGGTCTATGGCTACACCTTC
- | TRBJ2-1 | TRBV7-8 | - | CASSRRERRNNEQFF | TGTGCCAGCAGCCGACGCGAGCGAAGGAACAATGAGCAGTTCTTC
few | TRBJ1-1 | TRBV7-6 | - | CASSTEGGGAEAFF | TGTGCCAGCTCGACGGAGGGGGGGGGCGCTGAAGCTTTCTTT
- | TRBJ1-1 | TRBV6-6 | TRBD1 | CASSLRPTGGTEAFF | TGTGCCAGCAGTCTCCGACCGACAGGGGGCACTGAAGCTTTCTTT
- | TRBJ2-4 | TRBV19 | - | CASSKLRTDFIAKNIQYF | TGTGCCAGTAGTAAACTCCGGACAGACTTTATAGCCAAAAACATTCAGTACTTC
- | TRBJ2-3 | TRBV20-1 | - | CSAQKTDTQYF | TGCAGTGCCCAGAAGACAGATACGCAGTATTTT
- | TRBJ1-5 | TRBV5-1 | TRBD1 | CASSTGDRGTNQPQHF | TGCGCCAGCAGCACGGGGGACAGGGGCACCAATCAGCCCCAGCATTTT
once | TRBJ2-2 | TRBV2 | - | CAAGQEGTGELFF | TGTGCCGCGGGGCAGGAGGGAACCGGGGAGCTGTTTTTT
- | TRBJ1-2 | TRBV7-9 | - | CASSLGGEGLSYGYTF | TGTGCCAGCAGCTTAGGAGGGGAGGGGCTATCCTATGGCTACACCTTC
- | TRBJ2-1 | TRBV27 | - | CASSLAGTPYNEQFF | TGTGCCAGCAGTTTGGCCGGGACACCCTACAATGAGCAGTTCTTC
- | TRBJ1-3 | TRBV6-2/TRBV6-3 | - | CASSARNTIYF | TGTGCCAGCAGTGCCAGGAACACCATATATTTT
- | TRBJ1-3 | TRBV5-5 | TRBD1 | CASSLGDRAFSGNTIYF | TGTGCCAGCAGCTTGGGGGACAGGGCATTCTCTGGAAACACCATATATTTT
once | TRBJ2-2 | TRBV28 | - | CASSPEGRGAGTGELFF | TGTGCCAGCAGCCCCGAGGGCAGGGGGGCGGGCACCGGGGAGCTGTTTTTT